This TCR beta chain emerged from a study of blood T cell repertoires in COVID-19 (dated by TCRdb to the early 2020s). Describing the broader study: Samples covering the acute and convalescent phases of COVID-19 were provided by collaborators in the United States, Italy and Spain. The prospective study material was composed of cDNA or gDNA derived from T cells, B-cell-depleted T cells, or PBMCs. Subjects who had been exposed to COVID-19, were actively infected with it, or had recovered from it provided the deeply sampled blood TCRbeta repertoires that made up the dataset. The repertoires were made available in a free public database intended to serve as a resource for research on the immune response to SARS-CoV-2. The samples were drawn from the first 160 participants of the ongoing ImmuneRACE study and from 950 to 1,500 subjects provided by 6 global collaborators. A de-identified subject ID, COVID-19 status, age in years and sex were almost always included in the sample metadata. Where HLA class I and class II types were available, the types were taken from metadata supplied by the sample provider, not from assay-based typing. Broader findings and caveats from the paper: How much clinical and demographic metadata was included differed by source and by participant, and the metadata was provided uncurated.

Whole blood was collected in K2EDTA tubes by collaborating institutions according to the institutions' own protocols. For TCRbeta analysis, collaborator samples were shipped as frozen whole blood, as isolated PBMCs, or as DNA extracted from either sample type. TCRbeta CDR3 regions were amplified from genomic DNA using the immunoSEQ Assay, a bias-controlled multiplex PCR. The paper's data handling went like this. The number of nucleated cells in each sample was estimated by amplification of reference gene primers within the assay. To quantify the absolute abundance of each unique TCRbeta CDR3 rearrangement, sequence reads were collapsed and filtered. For each sample, productive Simpson clonality was calculated by taking the square root of Simpson's diversity index across productive rearrangements. The clones in this table, taken by TCRdb from immuneACCESS, are in-frame only. Not every clone is retained; where verified, under half of the shortfall comes from an unresolved V gene, and the cause of the rest is unknown. The V and J calls and the clone size are those of that table, but D and trimming were determined from the DNA. In all, the sample holds approximately 140,000 clones, and around 85% of those were seen once. The ten largest account for about a sixth of the sample.

Points on this clone: Its antigen remains unidentified. The input lacks base qualities; no much larger clone sits a single base away.

Source material: peripheral blood. The sequence was collected from a woman of 80 years or more with acute or convalescent COVID-19.

This receptor has the CDR3 CASSSGGSTDTQYF. The nucleotides are TGTGCCAGCAGCTCCGGGGGTAGCACAGATACGCAGTATTTT. The chain is made from TRBV6-5 and TRBJ2-3; TRBD2 is perhaps the D gene, given 6 matching bases. Trimming takes 6 bases from V and 0 bases from J, and the germline ends sit 10 bases apart. The CDR3 covers 14 residues, taking in both the cysteine and the phenylalanine. Kept here is only the CDR3 DNA, which spans 42 bases and is read in frame from base 1. From a lookup of the germline V gene, CDR1 and CDR2 are MNHEY and SVGAGI.